This section outlines one TCR beta chain sequence together with its context. Its specificity is unknown. These data come from a study of cytomegalovirus exposure and HLA in healthy donors. General study results and limits: In a later analysis, donors in an Asian-associated ancestry cluster reportedly had fewer N-insertions in productive TCRs than the cohort mean. Several of the most significant clusters appeared linked to common viral pathogens, based on a later analysis.

Use of 60 Vbeta and 13 Jbeta primers characterized the PCR. TCRdb's table, derived via immunoSEQ multiplex PCR, lists solely in-frame clones and lacks some. The sample yields about 190,000 clones, roughly 80% seen once. The material sequenced was PBMCs. This receptor was identified in a woman under 30 in good health and CMV-seronegative.

CDR3 in amino acids: CASKLTDLANYGYTF. The DNA of the CDR3 is TGTGCCAGCAAACTGACCGACTTAGCTAACTATGGCTACACCTTC. The chain links TRBV28 to TRBJ1-2; D call uncertain. Trimming stripped 7 bases from V and 0 bases from J, with 15 bases between. The germline gives CDR1 MDHEN, CDR2 SYDVKM. The CDR3 loop spans 15 amino acids.